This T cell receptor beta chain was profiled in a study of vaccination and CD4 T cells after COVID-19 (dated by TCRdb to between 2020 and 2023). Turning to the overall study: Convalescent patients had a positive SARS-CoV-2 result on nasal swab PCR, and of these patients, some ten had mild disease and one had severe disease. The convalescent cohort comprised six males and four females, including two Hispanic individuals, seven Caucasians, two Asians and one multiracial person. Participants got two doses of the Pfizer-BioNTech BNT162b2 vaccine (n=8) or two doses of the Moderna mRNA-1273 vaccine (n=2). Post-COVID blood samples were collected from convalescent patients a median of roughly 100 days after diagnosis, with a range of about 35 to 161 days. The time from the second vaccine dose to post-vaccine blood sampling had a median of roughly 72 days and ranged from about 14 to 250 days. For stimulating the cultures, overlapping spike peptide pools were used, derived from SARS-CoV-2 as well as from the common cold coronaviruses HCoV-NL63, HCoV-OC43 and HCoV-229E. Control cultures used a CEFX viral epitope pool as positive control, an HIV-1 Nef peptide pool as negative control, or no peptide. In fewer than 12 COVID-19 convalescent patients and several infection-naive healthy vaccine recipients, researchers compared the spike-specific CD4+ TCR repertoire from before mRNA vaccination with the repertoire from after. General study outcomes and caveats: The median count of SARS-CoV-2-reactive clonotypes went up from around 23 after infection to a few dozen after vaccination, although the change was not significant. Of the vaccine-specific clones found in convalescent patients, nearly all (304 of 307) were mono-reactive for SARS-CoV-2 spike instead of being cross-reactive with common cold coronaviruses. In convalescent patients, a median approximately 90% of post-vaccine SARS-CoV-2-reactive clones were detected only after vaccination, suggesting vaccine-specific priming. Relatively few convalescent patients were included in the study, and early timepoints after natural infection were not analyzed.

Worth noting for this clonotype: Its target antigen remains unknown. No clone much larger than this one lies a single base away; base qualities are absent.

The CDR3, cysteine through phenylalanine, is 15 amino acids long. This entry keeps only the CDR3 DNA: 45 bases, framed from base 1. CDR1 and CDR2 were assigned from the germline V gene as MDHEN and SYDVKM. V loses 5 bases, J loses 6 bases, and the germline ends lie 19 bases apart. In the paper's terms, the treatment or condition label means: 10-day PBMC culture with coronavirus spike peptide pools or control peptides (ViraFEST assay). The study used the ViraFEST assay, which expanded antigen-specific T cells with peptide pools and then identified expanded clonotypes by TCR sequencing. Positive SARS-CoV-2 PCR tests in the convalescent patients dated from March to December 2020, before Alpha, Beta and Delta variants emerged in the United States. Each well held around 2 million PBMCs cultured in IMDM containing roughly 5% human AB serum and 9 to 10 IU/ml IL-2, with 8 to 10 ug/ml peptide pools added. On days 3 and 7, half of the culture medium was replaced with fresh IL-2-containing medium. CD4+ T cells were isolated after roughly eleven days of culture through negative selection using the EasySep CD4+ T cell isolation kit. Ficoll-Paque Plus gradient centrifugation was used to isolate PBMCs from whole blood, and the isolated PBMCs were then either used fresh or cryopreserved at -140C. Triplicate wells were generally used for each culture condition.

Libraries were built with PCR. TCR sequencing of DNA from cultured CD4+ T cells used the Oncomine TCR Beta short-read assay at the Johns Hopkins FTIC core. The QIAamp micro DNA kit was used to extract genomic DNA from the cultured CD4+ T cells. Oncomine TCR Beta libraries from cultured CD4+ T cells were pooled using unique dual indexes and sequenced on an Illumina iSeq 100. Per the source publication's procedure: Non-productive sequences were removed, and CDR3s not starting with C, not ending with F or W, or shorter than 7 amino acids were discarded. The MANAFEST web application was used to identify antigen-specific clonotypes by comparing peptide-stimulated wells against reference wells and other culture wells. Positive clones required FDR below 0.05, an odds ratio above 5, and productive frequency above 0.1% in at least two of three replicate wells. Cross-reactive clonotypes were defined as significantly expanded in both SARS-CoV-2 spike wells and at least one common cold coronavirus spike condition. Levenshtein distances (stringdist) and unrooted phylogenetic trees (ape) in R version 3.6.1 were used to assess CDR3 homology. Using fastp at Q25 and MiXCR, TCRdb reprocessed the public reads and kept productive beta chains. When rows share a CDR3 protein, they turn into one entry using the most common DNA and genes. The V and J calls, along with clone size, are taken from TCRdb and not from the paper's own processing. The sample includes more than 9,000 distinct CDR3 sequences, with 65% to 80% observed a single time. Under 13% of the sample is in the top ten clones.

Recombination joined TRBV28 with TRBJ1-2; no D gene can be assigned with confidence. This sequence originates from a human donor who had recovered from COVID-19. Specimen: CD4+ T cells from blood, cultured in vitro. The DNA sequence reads TGTGCCAGCAGTCCCCCCCCGGTCGTATGGGATGGCTACACCTTC. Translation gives CASSPPPVVWDGYTF.